Given below is one TCR beta chain in context. This clone's antigen is unknown. Base qualities are not at hand, and no much larger clone is one base apart. To prepare the library, the immunoSEQ multiplex PCR assay was applied. For the multiplex PCR, a mixture combining 60 forward primers for TCR Vbeta segments and 13 reverse primers for TCR Jbeta segments was used. A multiplex PCR assay on genomic DNA amplified the CDR3 region of rearranged TCR beta genes. Amplified TCR beta libraries were sequenced as 87-base-pair reads on the Illumina HiSeq System. The paper's data handling went like this. In a later analysis, 70 million to 95 million unique TCR beta chains were counted across the approximately 640 repertoires, and roughly 10 million of these chains were shared by at least two donors. To remove PCR and sequencing errors, raw reads were error-corrected and collapsed into unique sequences using a nearest-neighbor algorithm that merged closely related sequences. V, D and J gene segments were assigned by aligning CDR3 sequences to IMGT reference sequences. Each retained sequence needed at least a six-nucleotide match to both a V gene segment and a J gene segment. A rearrangement counted as productive if the CDR3 had no stop codons and remained in frame with V and J, and every other rearrangement counted as non-productive. Following IMGT convention, CDR3 was defined as the stretch from the second conserved V-encoded cysteine up to the conserved J-encoded phenylalanine. Sequences without an unambiguous match to a single V gene segment were excluded from the earlier analysis of about 630 of the donors. An earlier analysis of fewer than 750 of the donors called V segments functional above 56.7% productive rearrangements and segregating when the between-donor standard deviation exceeded 5%. A statistical classification framework was built to diagnose cytomegalovirus status from the catalog of TCR beta chain sequences. In a later analysis, TCR nucleotide sequences were compared against IMGT/GENE-DB human TR gene sequences so that V and J genes could be assigned. Using the TCRdist pipeline, a later analysis assigned CDR3 sequences along with most-parsimonious VDJ recombination scenarios. In a later analysis, each TCR beta chain was defined by its CDR3 amino acid sequence together with its V-gene family, and reads without a unique V-gene family were excluded. A later analysis removed nearly 600 highly shared, low-generation-probability nucleotide sequences to deal with suspected cross-contamination and a sequencing artifact. In a later analysis, a clonal expansion index for each public chain was calculated from normalized within-repertoire ranks of inferred template counts. A later analysis computed generation probabilities with a VDJ recombination model fitted to out-of-frame rearrangements, and checked the results against IGoR. Hypergeometric tests were used in a later analysis to score TCR-TCR, TCR-HLA and TCR-CMV co-occurrence, with a repertoire-size bias correction applied to the TCR pairs. To estimate false discovery rates, a later analysis permuted the HLA or CMV assignments 20 times. In a later analysis, co-occurring TCRs were grouped using DBSCAN, and TCRdist sequence similarity was added for clustering within HLA-allele-positive subsets. Repertoires with fewer than 30,000 or more than 120,000 public chains, plus five repertoires with anomalous nucleotide sharing, were excluded from co-occurrence clustering. TCRdb retrieved this table from immuneACCESS and kept in-frame rearrangements only. Not all clones are present; in checked studies, unresolved V genes account for under half, and no reason is known for the remainder. V, J and clone size were drawn from that table, and D and trimming were deduced from the DNA. The sample has 65,000 to 70,000 clones on record, around 77% of them singletons. 6% to 6.5% of the sample lies in the top ten.

In total, just over 650 healthy bone marrow donors made up the cohort. Cohort members were all nominally healthy when sampled, although unrecorded immune exposures were likely present. The donor was CMV seronegative and belonged to the group of 320 or so seronegative cohort members. Each donor provided a peripheral blood sample, and peripheral blood mononuclear cells were used for TCR beta sequencing. The Qiagen DNeasy Blood Extraction Kit was used to extract genomic DNA from the blood cell samples. V and J are truncated by 4 bases and 0 bases respectively, leaving an intervening sequence of 9 bases. Based on the germline V gene, the CDR1 and CDR2 sequences are SQVTM and ANQGSEA. Taken from cysteine to phenylalanine, the CDR3 has 13 residues. The read is trimmed to its CDR3 DNA, 39 bases read in frame from base 1. This sample stems from a study of cytomegalovirus exposure and HLA in healthy donors (dated 2017 in TCRdb). Notes on the research overall: In an earlier analysis of roughly 590 of the donors, about 260 Gb of sequence data and approximately 120 million unique TCR beta sequences from roughly 200 million T cells were reported. An early release that covered roughly 600 HLA-typed donors contained approximately 300 gigabases of sequencing data and tens of millions of unique TCR sequences. Of the approximately 400 genotyped donors, approximately 83% fell in the genetic ancestry cluster associated with self-reported Caucasian donors. The study was designed to test whether signatures of past pathogen exposure could be identified by cataloging public T cell receptors. Using immunosequencing, the study profiled T cell repertoires from around 680 subjects and related those repertoires to cytomegalovirus serostatus. A separate validation cohort of roughly 130 different subjects was used in addition to the 666-subject first cohort. To predict cytomegalovirus infection status, the study brought together high-throughput TCR immunosequencing, statistical association of individual TCRs with disease status, and machine learning. To study patterns of TCR occurrence, a later analysis re-analyzed previously published TCR beta repertoires from around 670 donors and added high-resolution HLA genotyping. Rather than using new phenotypic data, the later analysis identified candidate immune exposures from TCR beta sequences and from how often those sequences occurred across donors. To decide whether each TCR beta V gene segment behaved as functional or pseudogenic, an earlier analysis of some 600 of the donors relied on high-throughput TCR beta sequencing. Alongside the repertoire data, information on donor age, sex, ethnicity and CMV serostatus was compiled. A later genetic analysis used genome-wide SNP genotypes for about three fifths of the 666 donors, treating that subset as a discovery cohort. All discovery cohort repertoires had been generated on a single sequencing platform. HLA typing covered class I and class II loci at four-digit resolution. Typing coverage differed by locus: A, B, C, DRB1 and DQB1 were typed in about 620-630 donors, DQA1 in about 500, DPA1 in some 600, and DPB1 in about 450. Because of strong linkage in the cohort, roughly five DR-DQ haplotypes were treated as single units for association and clustering. Among about 370 genotyped donors of the cohort, an average of approximately 200,000 unique TCR beta nucleotide sequences was sequenced per donor, of which about 19% were non-productive. General study outcomes and caveats: An association between a missense DCLRE1C variant and V-gene and J-gene trimming of TCR beta chains was found in a later genetic analysis and replicated in an independent cohort. In both the original and validation cohorts, the classifier was reported to diagnose cytomegalovirus status with high specificity and sensitivity. Some IMGT-functional V segments, including TRBV6-2 and TRBV6-3, could not be distinguished by the 87-base-pair reads and were therefore excluded. A group of highly shared sequence variants was considered likely to be a technical artifact of the sequencing pipeline. In the study, approximately 150 TCR beta chains were listed as associated with cytomegalovirus. Broadly in line with IMGT annotations, most TCR beta V segments showed up in productive rearrangements about 87% or about 30% of the time in an earlier analysis of roughly 590 of the donors. Linkage disequilibrium might explain the correlated functional status among segregating V segments, but an unknown experimental factor could not be excluded. A further reported finding was that TCR beta sequences accurately predicted the HLA-A and HLA-B alleles for most subjects in the first cohort. Because counts were too low, about 18 rarely observed V segments, including chromosome 9 orphons, were left out of the earlier analysis of roughly 600 of the donors. In this cohort, only TCR beta chains were sequenced, and detectable features were limited by the absence of alpha or paired-chain data. In a later analysis, most CMV-associated TCR beta chains were found to appear HLA-restricted, with HLA associations seemingly driven largely by CMV exposure. For the cohort, immune exposure information was limited to CMV serostatus. In a later genetic analysis, fewer N-insertions in productive TCRs were reported among donors in an Asian-associated ancestry cluster than the roughly 700-donor mean. In vitro tests confirmed that a few of the cytomegalovirus-associated TCR beta chains recognize cytomegalovirus antigens. A later analysis reported that several top co-occurrence clusters appeared linked to parvovirus B19, influenza, CMV and Epstein-Barr virus. When HLA alleles, especially DR and DQ, strongly co-occurred, TCR associations were difficult to assign to individual alleles. Because some donors lacked HLA typing at each locus, the association tests relied only on the typed subset. Across donors, most TCR sequences were observed very rarely, whereas some public TCRs were present in many individuals. According to the authors, the approach could potentially be generalized to other disease states and immunological phenotypes. Sequencing depth was assumed to be roughly uniform across donors in the presence/absence analyses, though that assumption may not hold. In a later analysis, HLA-associated TCR beta chains showed more clonal expansion and lower generation probabilities than non-associated chains that were equally common. According to a later analysis, TCR association rates differed among HLA loci, with DRB1 alleles showing the most associated TCRs and HLA-C alleles showing the fewest. In a later analysis, 16,951 TCR beta sequences were associated with specific HLA alleles at a false discovery rate of 0.05.

Recombination linked TRBV29-1 to TRBJ1-2; the D gene assignment is ambiguous. This sequence originates from a man in his forties or fifties in good health and CMV-seronegative. Sequenced: PBMCs. The CDR3: CSVGPGSNYGYTF. The DNA sequence is given as TGCAGCGTTGGGCCAGGTTCTAACTATGGCTACACCTTC.